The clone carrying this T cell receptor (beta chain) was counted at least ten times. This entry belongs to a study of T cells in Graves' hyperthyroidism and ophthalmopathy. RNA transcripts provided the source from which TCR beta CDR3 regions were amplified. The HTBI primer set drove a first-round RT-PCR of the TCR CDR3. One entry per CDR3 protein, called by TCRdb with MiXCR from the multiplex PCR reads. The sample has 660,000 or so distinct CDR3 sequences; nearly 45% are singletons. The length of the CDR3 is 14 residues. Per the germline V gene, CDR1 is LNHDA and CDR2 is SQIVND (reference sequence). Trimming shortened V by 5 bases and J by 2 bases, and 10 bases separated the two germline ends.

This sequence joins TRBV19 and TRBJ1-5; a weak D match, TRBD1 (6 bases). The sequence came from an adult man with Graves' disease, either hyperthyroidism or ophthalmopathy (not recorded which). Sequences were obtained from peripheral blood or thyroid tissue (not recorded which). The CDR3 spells CASSAGVGNQPQHF. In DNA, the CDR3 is TGTGCCAGTAGTGCAGGGGTTGGCAATCAGCCCCAGCATTTT.